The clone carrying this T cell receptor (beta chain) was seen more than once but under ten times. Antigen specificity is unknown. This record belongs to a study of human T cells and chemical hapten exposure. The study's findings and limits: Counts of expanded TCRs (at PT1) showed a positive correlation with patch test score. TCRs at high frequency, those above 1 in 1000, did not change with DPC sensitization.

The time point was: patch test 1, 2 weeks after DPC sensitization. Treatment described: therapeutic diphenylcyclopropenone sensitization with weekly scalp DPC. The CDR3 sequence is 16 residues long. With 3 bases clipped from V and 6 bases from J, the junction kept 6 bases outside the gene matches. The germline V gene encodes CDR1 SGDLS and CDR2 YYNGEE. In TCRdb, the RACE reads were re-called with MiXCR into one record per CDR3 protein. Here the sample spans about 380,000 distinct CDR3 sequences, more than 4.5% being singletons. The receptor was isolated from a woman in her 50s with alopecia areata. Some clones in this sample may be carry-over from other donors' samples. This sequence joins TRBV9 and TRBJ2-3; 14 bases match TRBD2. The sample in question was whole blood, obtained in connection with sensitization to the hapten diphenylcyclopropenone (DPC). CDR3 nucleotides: TGTGCCAGCAGCGCCCTGACTAGCGGGGGGGCGGATACGCAGTATTTT. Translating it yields CASSALTSGGADTQYF. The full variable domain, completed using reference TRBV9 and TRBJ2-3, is DSGVTQTPKHLITATGQRVTLRCSPRSGDLSVYWYQQSLDQGLQFLIQYYNGEERAKGNILERFSAQQFPDLHSELNLSSLELGDSALYFCASSALTSGGADTQYFGPGTRLTVL.